This TCR beta chain was recorded in a study of blood T cell repertoires in COVID-19. At the level of the study: Collection of acute and convalescent COVID-19 samples took place in the United States, Italy and Spain. Nucleic acid was either cDNA or gDNA, and it came from T cells, B-cell-depleted T cells, or PBMCs.

In the authors' methods: Amplification with reference gene primers provided the estimates of nucleated cell counts. The method was immunoSEQ multiplex PCR; TCRdb's version includes in-frame clones alone and lacks a portion of them. V and J calls and clone size are those listed in that table; D and trimming were worked out from the DNA. Of under 450,000 clones listed, about nine tenths are singletons. The germline gives CDR1 MNHNS, CDR2 SASEGT. Trimming removed 2 bases from V and 4 bases from J; junction bases left unmatched: 12. The CDR3 length is 17 residues. A Seattle source enrolled patients during active infection and followed them longitudinally.

The sequencing sample was made of peripheral blood. This TCR derives from a woman between 45 and 60 years old with COVID-19, enrolled during active disease. The chain carries TRBV6-1 and TRBJ2-3; 7 nucleotides align to TRBD2. For the CDR3, the DNA is TGTGCCAGCAGTGAAATCTGGGGGGGGGTGAGTGCAGATACGCAGTATTTT. Residues: CASSEIWGGVSADTQYF.